A selection of T cell receptor beta chains follows, all from one sample in a study of blood T cell repertoires in COVID-19. Profiled with immunoSEQ multiplex PCR; TCRdb holds only in-frame clones, not every one. Among about 140,000 clones listed, around nine tenths were seen once. Sequenced: peripheral blood. The origin of the receptors is a woman aged 40 to 55 with acute or convalescent COVID-19. The CDR3 runs from the conserved cysteine through the conserved F or W. A D gene is named only where the DNA matches it firmly. Part of the rows lack a size; the others show once, few, many or a class for expanded clones.

TRBD2	17	NA	TRBV9	TRBJ2-7	TGTGCCAGCAGCCGGACTAGCGGGACCTTTAAGACCTACGAGCAGTACTTC	CASSRTSGTFKTYEQYF
NA	15	NA	TRBV7-2	TRBJ1-1	TGTGCCAGCAGCTTAGAAACCAGAACATACACTGAAGCTTTCTTT	CASSLETRTYTEAFF
NA	15	many	TRBV6-4	TRBJ1-5	TGTGCCAGCAGTGACAGGGGAAGCAGCAATCAGCCCCAGCATTTT	CASSDRGSSNQPQHF
TRBD1	16	NA	TRBV5-1	TRBJ2-1	TGCGCCAGCAGCCCCTCCGGGACAGGGGATGGTGAGGGGCAGTTCTTC	CASSPSGTGDGEGQFF
TRBD1	15	once	TRBV7-7	TRBJ2-1	TGTGCCAGCAGCTTGGGACAGGGTTTCTACAATGAGCAGTTCTTC	CASSLGQGFYNEQFF
TRBD2	16	few	TRBV5-1	TRBJ2-2	TGCGCCAGCAGCTTGGCGGGGGGGCCTGGAACCGGGGAGCTGTTTTTT	CASSLAGGPGTGELFF
NA	14	NA	TRBV19	TRBJ1-6	TGTGCCAGTAAGGGGGGGACCTATAATTCACCCCTCCACTTT	CASKGGTYNSPLHF
NA	12	once	TRBV28	TRBJ1-2	TGTGCCAGCAGTTTACCCGGGAGGGGCTACACCTTC	CASSLPGRGYTF
TRBD1	14	NA	TRBV7-6	TRBJ1-6	TGTGCCAGCAGCACACCGGGACAGAATTCACCCCTCCACTTT	CASSTPGQNSPLHF
TRBD2	16	NA	TRBV29-1	TRBJ2-5	TGCAGCGTAGGGGCGGGGGGGACTAGCGGACAAGAGACCCAGTACTTC	CSVGAGGTSGQETQYF
NA	13	NA	TRBV3-1/TRBV3-2	TRBJ1-1	TGTGCCAGTTCACAGGGAGCTCTCACTGAAGCTTTCTTT	CASSQGALTEAFF
NA	11	once	TRBV29-1	TRBJ2-3	TGCAGCGTTGTGGACTCTGATACGCAGTATTTT	CSVVDSDTQYF
TRBD1	13	NA	TRBV29-1	TRBJ2-1	TGCAGCGTTGAAGCACAGGGGGCTCGTGAGCAGTTCTTC	CSVEAQGAREQFF
NA	13	once	TRBV7-2	TRBJ2-3	TGTGCCAGCAGCTTAGTAGATGCAAATACGCAGTATTTT	CASSLVDANTQYF
TRBD1	15	NA	TRBV6-5	TRBJ1-4	TGTGCCAGCAGGCCGACCGGGACAGTTAATGAAAAACTGTTTTTT	CASRPTGTVNEKLFF
NA	13	NA	TRBV18	TRBJ1-2	TGTGCCAGCTCCCCGACAGGAAACTATGGCTACACCTTC	CASSPTGNYGYTF
NA	17	NA	TRBV13	TRBJ1-3	TGTGCCAGCAGCTTAGGCCTAGAAAGAAGCTCTGGAAACACCATATATTTT	CASSLGLERSSGNTIYF